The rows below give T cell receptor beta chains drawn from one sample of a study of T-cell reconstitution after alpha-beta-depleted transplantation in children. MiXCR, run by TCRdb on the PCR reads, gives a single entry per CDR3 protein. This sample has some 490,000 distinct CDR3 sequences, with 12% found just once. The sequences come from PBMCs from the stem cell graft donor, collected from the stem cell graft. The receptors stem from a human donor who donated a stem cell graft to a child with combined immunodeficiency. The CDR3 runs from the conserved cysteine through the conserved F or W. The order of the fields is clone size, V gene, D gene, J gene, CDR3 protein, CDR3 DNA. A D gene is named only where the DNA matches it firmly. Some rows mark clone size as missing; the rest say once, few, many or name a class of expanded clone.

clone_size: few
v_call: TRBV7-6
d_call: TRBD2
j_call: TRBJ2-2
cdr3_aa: CASSPTPLAGGNTGELFF
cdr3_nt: TGTGCCAGCAGCCCGACCCCACTAGCGGGGGGCAACACCGGGGAGCTGTTTTTT

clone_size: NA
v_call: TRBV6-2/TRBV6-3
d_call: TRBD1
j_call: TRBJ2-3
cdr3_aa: CASSPWGRGRTDTQYF
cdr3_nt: TGTGCCAGCAGTCCTTGGGGCAGGGGGCGAACAGATACGCAGTATTTT

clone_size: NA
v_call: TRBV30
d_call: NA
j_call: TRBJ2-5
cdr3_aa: CAWSGGEYGTQYF
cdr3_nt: TGTGCCTGGAGTGGGGGCGAATATGGGACCCAGTACTTC

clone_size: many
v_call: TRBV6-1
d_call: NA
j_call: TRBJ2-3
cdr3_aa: CASSDPGPGRGPFVADTQYF
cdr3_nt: TGTGCCAGCAGTGATCCGGGCCCAGGTCGTGGCCCCTTTGTCGCGGATACGCAGTATTTT

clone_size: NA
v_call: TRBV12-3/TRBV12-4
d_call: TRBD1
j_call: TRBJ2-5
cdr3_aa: CASRGQGFWETQYF
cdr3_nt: TGTGCCAGCCGAGGACAGGGGTTTTGGGAGACCCAGTACTTC

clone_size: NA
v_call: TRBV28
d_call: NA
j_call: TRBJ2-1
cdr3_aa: CASSQDPHREQFF
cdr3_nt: TGTGCCAGCAGCCAGGACCCCCACAGAGAGCAGTTCTTC

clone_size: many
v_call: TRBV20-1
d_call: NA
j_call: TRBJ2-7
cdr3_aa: CSARAGAEYEQYF
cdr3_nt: TGCAGTGCTAGAGCGGGAGCTGAATACGAGCAGTACTTC

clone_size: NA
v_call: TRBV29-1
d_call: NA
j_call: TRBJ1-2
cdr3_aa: CSVQGSGDYGYTF
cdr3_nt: TGCAGCGTACAGGGCTCGGGGGACTATGGCTACACCTTC

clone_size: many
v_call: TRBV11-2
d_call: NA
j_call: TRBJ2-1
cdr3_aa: CASSLDSLRGISPYNEQFF
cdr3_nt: TGTGCCAGCAGCTTAGATAGTTTAAGGGGGATCTCACCCTACAATGAGCAGTTCTTC

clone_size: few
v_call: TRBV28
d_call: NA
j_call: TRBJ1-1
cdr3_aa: CASTLTPGERTEAFF
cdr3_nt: TGTGCCAGCACTCTAACCCCAGGGGAGCGCACTGAAGCTTTCTTT

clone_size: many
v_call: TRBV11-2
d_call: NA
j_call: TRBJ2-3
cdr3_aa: CASSFWTARGDPDTQYF
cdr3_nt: TGTGCCAGCAGCTTTTGGACAGCTCGTGGGGACCCAGATACGCAGTATTTT

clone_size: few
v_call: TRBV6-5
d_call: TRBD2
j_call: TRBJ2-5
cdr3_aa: CASSYRHGTSGEETQYF
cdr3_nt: TGTGCCAGCAGTTACCGCCACGGGACTAGCGGGGAAGAGACCCAGTACTTC

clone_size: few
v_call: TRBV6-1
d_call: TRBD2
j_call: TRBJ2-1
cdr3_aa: CASSPGLARYNEQFF
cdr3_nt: TGTGCCAGCAGTCCGGGACTAGCGAGGTACAATGAGCAGTTCTTC

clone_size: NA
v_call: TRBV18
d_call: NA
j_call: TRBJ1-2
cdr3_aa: CASSPPGDGYGYTF
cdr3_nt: TGTGCCAGCTCACCACCGGGAGATGGATATGGCTACACCTTC

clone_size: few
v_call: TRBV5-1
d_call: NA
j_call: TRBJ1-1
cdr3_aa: CASSVSQGDWTEAFF
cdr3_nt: TGCGCCAGCAGCGTCTCTCAGGGCGATTGGACTGAAGCTTTCTTT

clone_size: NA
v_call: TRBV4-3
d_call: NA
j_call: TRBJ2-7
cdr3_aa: CASSQDSGDEQYF
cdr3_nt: TGCGCCAGCAGCCAAGATTCCGGAGACGAGCAGTACTTC

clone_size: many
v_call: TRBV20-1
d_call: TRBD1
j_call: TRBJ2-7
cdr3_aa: CSAREPRDRDGEQYF
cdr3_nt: TGCAGTGCTAGAGAACCCCGGGACAGGGATGGGGAGCAGTACTTC

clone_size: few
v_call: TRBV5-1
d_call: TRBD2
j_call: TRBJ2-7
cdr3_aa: CASSLSAGEVYEQYF
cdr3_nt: TGCGCCAGCAGCTTGTCAGCGGGAGAGGTTTACGAGCAGTACTTC

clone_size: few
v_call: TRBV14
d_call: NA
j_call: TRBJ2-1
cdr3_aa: CASSQDMMGEQFF
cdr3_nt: TGTGCCAGCAGCCAAGATATGATGGGGGAGCAGTTCTTC

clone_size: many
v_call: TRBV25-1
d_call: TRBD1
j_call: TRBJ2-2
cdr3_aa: CASSEYFRDRGTGELFF
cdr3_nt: TGTGCCAGCAGTGAATACTTCCGGGACAGGGGAACCGGGGAGCTGTTTTTT

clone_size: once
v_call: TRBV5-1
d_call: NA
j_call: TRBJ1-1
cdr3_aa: CASSTLGGLNTEAFF
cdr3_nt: TGCGCCAGCAGCACCCTGGGGGGGTTGAACACTGAAGCTTTCTTT

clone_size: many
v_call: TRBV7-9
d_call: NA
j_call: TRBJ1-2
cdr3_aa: CASSLGGTGYGYTF
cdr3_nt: TGTGCCAGCAGCTTAGGGGGCACAGGCTATGGCTACACCTTC

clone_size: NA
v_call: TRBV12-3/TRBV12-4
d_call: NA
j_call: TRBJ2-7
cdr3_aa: CASSLAGHHPWEQYF
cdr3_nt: TGTGCCAGCAGTTTAGCGGGGCACCACCCATGGGAGCAGTACTTC

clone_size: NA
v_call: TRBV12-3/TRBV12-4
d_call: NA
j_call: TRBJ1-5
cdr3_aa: CASSGHLYSNQPQHF
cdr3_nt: TGTGCCAGCAGTGGACACCTTTATAGCAATCAGCCCCAGCATTTT

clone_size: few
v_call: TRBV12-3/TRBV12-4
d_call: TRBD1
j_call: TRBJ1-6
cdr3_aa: CASSPTGTGYSPLHF
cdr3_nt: TGTGCCAGCAGTCCCACCGGGACAGGGTATTCACCCCTCCACTTT

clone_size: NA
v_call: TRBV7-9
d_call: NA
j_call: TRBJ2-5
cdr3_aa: CASSFPGLQQETQYF
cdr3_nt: TGTGCCAGCAGCTTTCCAGGGCTTCAGCAAGAGACCCAGTACTTC

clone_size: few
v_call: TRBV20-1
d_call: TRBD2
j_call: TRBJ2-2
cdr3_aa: CSARTPSGSVGELFF
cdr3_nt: TGCAGTGCTCGCACCCCAAGCGGGAGTGTCGGGGAGCTGTTTTTT

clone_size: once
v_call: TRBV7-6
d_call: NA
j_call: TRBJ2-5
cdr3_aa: CASSLLVRETQYF
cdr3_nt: TGTGCCAGCAGCTTACTAGTACGAGAGACCCAGTACTTC

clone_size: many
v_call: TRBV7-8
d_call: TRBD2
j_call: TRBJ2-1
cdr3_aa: CASSLAGGVLAEYNEQFF
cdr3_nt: TGTGCCAGCAGCTTAGCGGGGGGAGTACTAGCGGAGTACAATGAGCAGTTCTTC

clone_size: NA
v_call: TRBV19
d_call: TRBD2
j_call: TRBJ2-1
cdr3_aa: CASSIDSGGPNEQFF
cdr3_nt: TGTGCCAGTAGTATCGATAGCGGGGGGCCGAATGAGCAGTTCTTC

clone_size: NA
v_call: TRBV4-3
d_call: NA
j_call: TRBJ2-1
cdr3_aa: CASSQDLLFSPPNEQFF
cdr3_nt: TGCGCCAGCAGCCAAGATTTACTTTTCTCTCCTCCAAATGAGCAGTTCTTC

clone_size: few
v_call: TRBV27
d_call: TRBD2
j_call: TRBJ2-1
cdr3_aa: CASSRTSFNSYNEQFF
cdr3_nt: TGTGCCAGCAGTCGGACTAGCTTTAATTCCTACAATGAGCAGTTCTTC

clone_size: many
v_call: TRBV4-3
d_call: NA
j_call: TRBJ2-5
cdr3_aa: CASSLSPYSLQETQYF
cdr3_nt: TGCGCCAGCAGCCTAAGTCCCTACAGTTTACAAGAGACCCAGTACTTC

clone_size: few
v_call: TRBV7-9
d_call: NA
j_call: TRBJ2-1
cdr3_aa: CASSLDGGQYNEQFF
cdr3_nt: TGTGCCAGCAGCTTAGATGGCGGACAGTACAATGAGCAGTTCTTC

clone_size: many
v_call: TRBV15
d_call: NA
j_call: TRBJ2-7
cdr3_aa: CATSTGRGYEQYF
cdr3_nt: TGTGCCACCAGCACCGGAAGGGGGTACGAGCAGTACTTC

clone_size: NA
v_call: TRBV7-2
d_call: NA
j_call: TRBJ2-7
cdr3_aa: CASSSTTGIVYEQYF
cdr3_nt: TGTGCCAGCAGCTCGACAACAGGTATTGTTTACGAGCAGTACTTC

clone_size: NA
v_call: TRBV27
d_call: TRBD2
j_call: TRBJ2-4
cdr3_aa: CASKGAGVDIQYF
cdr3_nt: TGTGCCAGCAAAGGAGCGGGAGTGGACATTCAGTACTTC

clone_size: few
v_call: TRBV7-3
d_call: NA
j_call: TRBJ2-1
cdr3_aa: CASSLVRQGRNEQFF
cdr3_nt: TGTGCCAGCAGCTTAGTTAGGCAGGGAAGGAATGAGCAGTTCTTC

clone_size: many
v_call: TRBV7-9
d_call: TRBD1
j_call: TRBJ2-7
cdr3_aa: CASSLNRGSTSYEQYF
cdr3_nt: TGTGCCAGCAGCCTAAACAGGGGATCCACCTCCTACGAGCAGTACTTC

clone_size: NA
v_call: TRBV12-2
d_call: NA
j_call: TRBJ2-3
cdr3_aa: CASRLKRACTQYF
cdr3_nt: TGTGCAAGTCGCTTGAAGAGGGCCTGTACGCAGTATTTT

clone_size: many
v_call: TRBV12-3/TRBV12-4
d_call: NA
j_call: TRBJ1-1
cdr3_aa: CASSFGPNTRGTEAFF
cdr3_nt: TGTGCCAGCAGTTTTGGTCCAAACACTAGGGGGACTGAAGCTTTCTTT

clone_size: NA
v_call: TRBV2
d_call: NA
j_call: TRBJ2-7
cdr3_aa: CASSAIQGGAVEQYF
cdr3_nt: TGTGCCAGCAGTGCTATCCAGGGGGGTGCGGTCGAGCAGTACTTC

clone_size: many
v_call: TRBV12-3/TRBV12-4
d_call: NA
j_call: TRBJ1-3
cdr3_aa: CASPSPSGNTIYF
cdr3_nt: TGTGCCAGCCCGAGCCCCTCTGGAAACACCATATATTTT

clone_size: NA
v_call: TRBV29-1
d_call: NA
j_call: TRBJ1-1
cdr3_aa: CSVRTVGTEAFF
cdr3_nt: TGCAGCGTACGGACAGTGGGCACTGAAGCTTTCTTT

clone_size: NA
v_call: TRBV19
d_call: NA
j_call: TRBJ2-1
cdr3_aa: CASGTGVYNEQFF
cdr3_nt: TGTGCCTCCGGGACCGGGGTTTACAATGAGCAGTTCTTC

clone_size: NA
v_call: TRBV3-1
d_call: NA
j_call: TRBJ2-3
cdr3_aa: CASSPPAPGETDTQYF
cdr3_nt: TGTGCCAGCAGCCCCCCTGCGCCGGGAGAAACAGATACGCAGTATTTT